This TCR beta chain was captured by sequencing in a study of identical twins. Overall study results and limits: Insertions were fewer in abundant cord blood beta clonotypes, whereas memory repertoires showed none of this pattern. For monozygotic twins, models underestimated out-of-frame TCR alpha sharing.

MiXCR, run by TCRdb on the 5' RACE reads, gives a single entry per CDR3 protein. The sample holds around 340,000 distinct CDR3 sequences; about 9% are singletons and the top ten take 8% to 10%. This CDR3 has 14 residues. Germline lookup yields CDR1 DFQATT and CDR2 SNEGSKA (reference sequence). V gave up 0 bases and J gave up 4 bases, with 12 bases separating them. In its sample, this clonotype was seen a few times. Its antigen remains unidentified. The receptor was isolated from a woman aged 50 to 60 in good health. Source material: naive T cells sorted from blood. The chain joins TRBV20-1 to TRBJ2-5; D is possibly TRBD1 (7 bases). CDR3 DNA sequence: TGCAGTGCTAGAGATGCGGGACAGAGAGAGACCCAGTACTTC. It codes for CSARDAGQRETQYF.